This entry describes one T cell receptor beta chain. Its target antigen remains unknown. Base qualities are not at hand, and no much larger clone is one base apart. These data belong to a study of long-term antiretroviral therapy in people with HIV (dated by TCRdb to between 2021 and 2023). In the study overall: The earliest samples were collected about a decade before the 2015 WHO recommendation for immediate ART, when ART was typically delayed until CD4 counts fell. No cross-contamination during QIAcube processing turned up in test extractions that ran a monoclonal T-cell line alongside 33 polyclonal samples. A total of fewer than 200 cryopreserved PBMC samples were contributed to the cohort by 30 adults with confirmed HIV infection, with samples collected serially over a mean of 6 years (range 1-12). Of the 25 to 30 participants with HIV, some 12 were female. A retrospective serial study tested whether ART initiation and durable HIV suppression were associated with changes in peripheral blood TRB repertoire composition and diversity. Points the paper makes about the study in general: Limited PBMC availability meant only the TCR beta chain was sequenced, without alpha chain pairing. Because pre-ART samples had limited cell numbers, unsorted PBMC were profiled rather than sorted CD4+ and CD8+ T cells. HIV repertoires had narrower CDR3 length ranges than controls, and the network structure suggested an antigen-experienced repertoire that shifted only slightly toward naive after ART. Samples dated from 2004 to 2017, and the ART regimens used may be less effective than current ones. At every time point, the repertoire was dominated by expanded TRB clones first identified before ART initiation, although this dominance fluctuated and, in many PLHIV, declined after ART. ART initiation was associated with a significant increase in TRB diversity, but diversity stayed significantly below transplant donor controls even after long-term ART. Inferences about post-ART repertoire changes are limited because no data were available on ART adherence, viral resistance or therapy changes.

The immunoSEQ hsTCRB v3.0 assay was used at survey level resolution for TRB variable region sequencing. The targeted TRB sequencing depth was about 40,000-55,000 T-cell genomes per sample. An Illumina MiSeq with a v3 150-cycle kit was used to sequence the pooled TRB libraries. In the paper's pipeline: Repertoire analysis was run in R within a reproducible Nextflow workflow that covered QC, data transformation and analysis. LymphoSeq2, an R package for AIRR-Seq data exploration, was used to implement custom analyses. Several samples yielding fewer than 5000 total TRB sequences were excluded, leaving more than 150 analyzed HIV repertoires. Among the roughly 190 retained HIV repertoires, 55 to 60 were collected before ART initiation and 120 to 140 were collected after ART initiation. Each repertoire was downsampled to 5000 TRB nucleotide sequences, and summary statistics were averaged across 100 downsampling iterations. Only TRB sequences with CDR3 regions of at least seven amino acids were retained for analysis. Diversity was assessed using a clonality score derived from Shannon entropy and using the Gini coefficient. In the repertoire networks, any two of the top 5000 CDR3 amino acid sequences were connected whenever the two sequences differed by an edit distance of one. Antigen specificity groups and MHC restriction were predicted for TRB CDR3 amino acid sequences with GLIPH2. Known CMV, EBV, HIV or tissue antigen associations were flagged by matching CDR3 amino acid sequences against VDJdb and McPAS-TCR. Pre-ART, post-ART and control groups were compared with Wilcoxon signed-rank tests and Holm-Bonferroni correction. TCRdb carries this immuneACCESS record with in-frame sequences only. Its versions omit some clonotypes, under half of them owing to an unresolved V gene in the studies checked, with the rest unexplained. That table is the source of V, J and clone size, and D and trimming were worked out from the DNA. For this sample there are approximately 33,000 clones; 83% appear just once. The ten top clones hold 6.5% to 9.5% of the sample.

Participants were included only if at least one PBMC sample before ART initiation and at least two post-ART samples were available. All participants with HIV were treated in the United States of America. Cryopreserved samples of about 0.95-10 million PBMC were thawed and washed before DNA extraction. At the time of the earliest PBMC sample for each participant with HIV, ages ranged from roughly 23 to 60 years. PBMC samples were contributed by each participant from 1-4 timepoints before ART initiation and 2-8 timepoints after ART initiation, with a median of 7 samples. For every participant, serial HIV viral load, CD4+ T-cell count, ART history and demographic data were obtained. Genomic DNA was extracted from unsorted PBMC with a Qiagen kit on a QIAcube, processed in batches of 12 samples. V is shortened by 2 bases, J by 4 bases, and the region joining them spans 8 bases. The germline V gene specifies KGHSH as CDR1 and LQKENI as CDR2. The CDR3 spans 14 residues, from the cysteine through the phenylalanine. Only the CDR3 portion is preserved as DNA: 42 bases, with reading frame beginning at the first base.

The receptor was isolated from a man aged 18 to 30 with HIV. This sequence uses TRBV18 and TRBJ1-4; the D segment cannot be called with confidence. The input for sequencing was unsorted PBMCs, taken 0.4 years before starting antiretroviral therapy. Read as DNA, the sequence is TGTGCCAGCTCACCAGGGCAGTTTAATGAAAAACTGTTTTTT. The translation is CASSPGQFNEKLFF.